Below, 10 T cell receptor beta chains from the same sample are listed, as sequenced in a study of blood T cell repertoires in COVID-19. Clones were read by immunoSEQ multiplex PCR, and TCRdb kept only the in-frame ones, dropping some. The data show approximately 220,000 clones, approximately 90% seen once. Sequenced: peripheral blood. Receptor source: a man aged 60 to 69 who had recovered from COVID-19.

The V call is TRBV28, the J call TRBJ2-3, with TRBD2 as a possible D gene (5 bases). CDR1 and CDR2 from the germline V gene are MDHEN and SYDVKM. Trimming stripped 7 bases from V and 0 bases from J, with 11 bases between. CDR3 length equals 14 residues. The chain's CDR3 is CASNMGSSTDTQYF. CDR3 in DNA: TGTGCCAGCAACATGGGGAGTAGCACAGATACGCAGTATTTT.

CDR3 loop: CASSLSGRLGGNTIYF. The CDR3 DNA sequence: TGTGCCAGCAGCCTCTCAGGGCGGTTGGGAGGAAACACCATATATTTT. The rearrangement uses TRBV3-1 (or the pseudogene TRBV3-2) and TRBJ1-3, with a tentative D call TRBD1 (5 bases). The V end was cut by 4 bases, the J end by 4 bases, with 17 bases between. The CDR3 length is 16 residues. Per germline, CDR1 LGHDT and CDR2 YNNKEL (reference sequence).

This clone occurred once. V and J are TRBV5-6 and TRBJ2-7, with TRBD2 matching over 10 bases. The V gene's germline CDR1 is SGHDT and CDR2 YYEEEE. The J segment lost 0 bases and the V segment lost 4 bases, leaving 10 bases of the junction unmatched. The CDR3 contains 17 residues. The CDR3 nucleotides read TGTGCCAGCAGCCTGGCTAGCGGGGGTTCGCGCTCCTACGAGCAGTACTTC. This codes for CASSLASGGSRSYEQYF.

This chain joins TRBV5-4 and TRBJ2-7; D possibly corresponds to TRBD1 (6 bases). The CDR3 contains 14 residues. The V end lost 3 bases, the J end lost 3 bases, and 13 bases lay between the germline ends. Germline-derived CDR1 and CDR2 are SGHNT and YYREEE (reference sequence). CDR3 region: CASSSQTGYYEQYF. As DNA, the CDR3 is TGTGCCAGCAGCTCTCAGACAGGATACTACGAGCAGTACTTC. Combining the CDR3 with reference TRBV5-4 and TRBJ2-7 gives the whole variable domain ETGVTQSPTHLIKTRGQQVTLRCSSQSGHNTVSWYQQALGQGPQFIFQYYREEENGRGNFPPRFSGLQFPNYSSELNVNALELDDSALYLCASSSQTGYYEQYFGPGTRLTVT.

V usage is TRBV11-2 and J usage is TRBJ2-3; 9 nucleotides agree with TRBD1. CDR3 size: 16 residues. Unmatched junction bases numbered 7, after V lost 1 base and J lost 5 bases. The V gene's germline CDR1 is SGHAT and CDR2 FQNNGV. The CDR3 region has the DNA TGTGCCAGCAGCTTAGTCCTACAGGGGGCGGTAGATACGCAGTATTTT. Protein product: CASSLVLQGAVDTQYF.

The chain joins TRBV6-5 to TRBJ2-7, with TRBD1 matching 8 bases. Germline CDR1 reads MNHEY; CDR2 reads SVGAGI. V lost 4 bases, J lost 2 bases, and 1 base stayed unmatched. This CDR3 is 13 amino acids long. CDR3 DNA: TGTGCCAGCAGTTCAGGGGGCACCTACGAGCAGTACTTC. Amino acids: CASSSGGTYEQYF.

This clone came up once. The chain is built from TRBV5-1 and TRBJ2-1; weak D call: TRBD1 (6 bases). Trimming stripped 3 bases from V and 11 bases from J, with 18 bases between. From germline, CDR1 is SGHRS and CDR2 YFSETQ. This CDR3 comprises 14 residues. The CDR3 bases are TGCGCCAGCAGCTCCGCCCCTAGAGGGGGACAGCAGTTCTTC. This codes for CASSSAPRGGQQFF.

J is TRBJ2-7 and V is TRBV28; possibly TRBD2 for D (6 bases). The germline V gene has CDR1 MDHEN and CDR2 SYDVKM. This CDR3 comprises 17 residues. Trimming removed 6 bases at V and 4 bases at J, with 25 bases between. This CDR3 is CASRIHPSAGSRYEQYF. The CDR3 DNA is TGTGCCAGCAGGATCCACCCCTCAGCCGGGAGTCGGTACGAGCAGTACTTC.

The V and J genes are TRBV5-1 and TRBJ2-1; TRBD2 aligns across 9 bases. The J segment lost 5 bases and the V segment lost 5 bases, leaving 8 bases of the junction unmatched. CDR3 length: 15 residues. Germline CDR1 reads SGHRS; CDR2 reads YFSETQ. In DNA form, the CDR3 reads TGCGCCAGCAGTTATAGCGGGGGCTCTGACAATGAGCAGTTCTTC. As protein: CASSYSGGSDNEQFF.

Only a few counts were recorded for this clone. This sequence joins TRBV19 and TRBJ2-3, with TRBD1 matching 10 bases. J gave up 2 bases and V 9 bases, and 5 bases lay outside the gene matches. This CDR3 has 14 amino acids. Germline assignment: CDR1 LNHDA and CDR2 SQIVND (reference sequence). The CDR3 region is CASDGTGDTDTQYF. Written as DNA, the CDR3 is TGTGCCAGCGACGGGACAGGGGACACAGATACGCAGTATTTT.